One sample yielded the 30 T cell receptor beta chains listed below, sequenced in a study of OX40 agonist ivuxolimab in advanced cancers. Library creation used the immunoSEQ multiplex PCR assay. What TCRdb holds here is the immuneACCESS table cut down to in-frame rearrangements. Part of the clones is not present; checked against another copy, under half of the missing clones reflect an unresolved V gene, and the others are unexplained. This sample has just under 65,000 clones in its table, and 75% to 90% of those were observed once. Together, the top ten hold approximately 1.2% of the sample. The material was CD4+ or CD8+ T cells sorted from blood, obtained in a trial of the OX40 agonist ivuxolimab. These receptors were obtained from an adult with an advanced solid tumor such as melanoma, head and neck, liver or kidney cancer.

The rearrangement uses TRBV6-1 and TRBJ1-1; D is undetermined. CDR3 size: 12 residues. Germline lookup yields CDR1 MNHNS and CDR2 SASEGT. V was shortened by 1 base and J by 6 bases, with 6 bases between the two germline ends. CDR3 amino acids: CASSEDRSEAFF. In nucleotides, the CDR3 is TGTGCCAGCAGTGAAGATCGGTCTGAAGCTTTCTTT.

The chain uses TRBV29-1 and TRBJ2-5; 7 positions match TRBD2. The CDR3 length is 14 residues. Germline CDR1 is SQVTM and CDR2 is ANQGSEA. The J segment lost 5 bases and the V segment lost 2 bases, leaving 8 bases of the junction unmatched. CDR3 sequence (DNA): TGCAGCGTTGAATCCGGCGGGAGCAGGGAGACCCAGTACTTC. Encoded protein: CSVESGGSRETQYF.

This clone was counted only a few times. The chain recombines TRBV5-1 with TRBJ1-2; 7 bases are shared with TRBD1. Trimming cost V 3 bases and J 5 bases; bases outside gene matches: 10. Germline V gene sequence: CDR1 SGHRS, CDR2 YFSETQ. CDR3 length equals 15 residues. The CDR3 DNA is TGCGCCAGCAGCTCCCCCGGGACAGAGTCATATGGCTACACCTTC. This sequence encodes CASSSPGTESYGYTF.

The chain carries TRBV5-1 and TRBJ2-6; TRBD2 agrees at 11 bases. Trimming removed 4 bases from V and 2 bases from J; junction bases left unmatched: 5. Germline values: CDR1 SGHRS, CDR2 YFSETQ. The CDR3 is 17 residues long. The chain's CDR3 is CASSRIAGGTGANVLTF. CDR3 DNA sequence: TGCGCCAGCAGCCGAATAGCGGGAGGGACTGGGGCCAACGTCCTGACTTTC.

V usage is TRBV6-5 and J usage is TRBJ2-3, with no clear D. V was shortened by 3 bases and J by 4 bases, with 2 bases between the two germline ends. This CDR3 has 11 residues. The germline CDR1 and CDR2 sequences are MNHEY and SVGAGI. CDR3 loop: CASSYSDTQYF. The CDR3 DNA is TGTGCCAGCAGTTATTCAGATACGCAGTATTTT.

This clone was seen only a few times. The gene calls are TRBV2 and TRBJ1-2; D not certain. CDR3 length: 15 residues. The germline gives CDR1 SNHLY, CDR2 FYNNEI. The germline V and J ends were trimmed by 3 bases and 6 bases, with 17 bases remaining between them. CDR3 region: CASSDHATLGHGYTF. The CDR3 coding sequence is TGTGCCAGCAGTGATCACGCGACTTTAGGACATGGCTACACCTTC.

This CDR3 reads CASSGARTNTGELFF. CDR3 in DNA: TGTGCCAGCAGCGGCGCCCGGACGAACACCGGGGAGCTGTTTTTT. The rearrangement uses TRBV6-6 and TRBJ2-2, with D unclear. Germline V lookup: CDR1 MNHNY, CDR2 SVGAGI (reference sequence). V shed 6 bases and J shed 0 bases, with 11 bases lying between them. There are 15 residues in the CDR3.

This rearrangement joins TRBV18 to TRBJ2-5; D is perhaps TRBD1 (6 bases). The ends were cut back, 4 bases at V and 2 bases at J, with 11 bases in the middle. Germline V gives CDR1 KGHSH, CDR2 LQKENI. This CDR3 comprises 14 residues. In DNA form, the CDR3 reads TGTGCCAGCTCACTATTCAGGGGTCAAGAGACCCAGTACTTC. Amino acids: CASSLFRGQETQYF.

This CDR3 reads CASSLVEQETQYF. Written as DNA, the CDR3 is TGTGCCAGCAGCTTGGTGGAACAAGAGACCCAGTACTTC. J is TRBJ2-5 and V is TRBV11-2; D not certain. Germline CDR1 and CDR2: SGHAT and FQNNGV. CDR3 length: 13 residues. Trimming shortened V by 3 bases and J by 2 bases, and 7 bases separated the two germline ends.

This clone was observed a single time. This chain uses TRBV7-3 with TRBJ2-3, with unresolved D. Germline CDR1 SGHTA, CDR2 FQGTGA. The length of the CDR3 is 13 residues. The V end was cut by 5 bases, the J end by 3 bases, with 9 bases between. The CDR3 sequence is CASSPPVTDTQYF. CDR3 nucleotides: TGTGCCAGCAGCCCGCCGGTAACAGATACGCAGTATTTT.

The chain links TRBV2 to TRBJ2-6; the D gene is possibly TRBD2 (6 bases). The CDR3 spans 17 residues. Trimming took 7 bases from V and 4 from J, leaving 20 bases between them. Per germline, CDR1 SNHLY and CDR2 FYNNEI. This CDR3 reads CASIGTWYGRGANVLTF. CDR3 bases: TGTGCCAGCATCGGGACTTGGTACGGCCGAGGGGCCAACGTCCTGACTTTC.

The CDR3 region has the DNA TGTGCCAGCAGTTCGGGACTAGCGGGAGACGAGCAGTACTTC. Translation: CASSSGLAGDEQYF. The V call is TRBV6-1, the J call TRBJ2-7; the match to TRBD2 covers 14 bases. CDR1 and CDR2 (germline): MNHNS, SASEGT. CDR3 length: 14 amino acids. J lost 5 bases, V lost 5 bases, and 2 bases had no gene match.

The CDR3 nucleotides read TGTGCCAGCAGCGCCAGTGGAGTCTCCTACGAGCAGTACTTC. This gives the protein CASSASGVSYEQYF. The genes are TRBV9 and TRBJ2-7; D not certain. Germline CDR1 and CDR2: SGDLS and YYNGEE. The CDR3 has 14 amino acids. V dropped 3 bases and J dropped 0 bases, with 10 bases sitting between them. Complete variable domain (other parts from reference TRBV9 and TRBJ2-7): DSGVTQTPKHLITATGQRVTLRCSPRSGDLSVYWYQQSLDQGLQFLIQYYNGEERAKGNILERFSAQQFPDLHSELNLSSLELGDSALYFCASSASGVSYEQYFGPGTRLTVT.

The chain uses TRBV10-3 and TRBJ2-7; the D call may be TRBD1 or TRBD2 (5 bases each). V was trimmed by 10 bases and J by 0 bases, leaving 19 bases between them. The CDR3 loop spans 15 amino acids. From germline, CDR1 is ENHRY and CDR2 SYGVKD. This CDR3 is CATSARDVSSYEQYF. Here the CDR3 DNA reads TGTGCCACCTCAGCCCGGGACGTCAGCTCCTACGAGCAGTACTTC.

This chain connects TRBV6-6 to TRBJ1-5, with D hard to call. Germline values: CDR1 MNHNY, CDR2 SVGAGI (reference sequence). V lost 2 bases, J lost 6 bases, and 8 bases lay in between. CDR3 length: 13 amino acids. This chain's CDR3 is CASSYGGGQPQHF. CDR3 DNA: TGTGCCAGCAGTTACGGAGGCGGTCAGCCCCAGCATTTT.

This chain uses TRBV19 with TRBJ2-3, with TRBD2 as a possible D gene (6 bases). The CDR3 loop spans 14 amino acids. Germline CDR1 is LNHDA and CDR2 is SQIVND (reference sequence). The ends were cut back, 6 bases at V and 2 bases at J, with 12 bases in the middle. CDR3 bases: TGTGCCAGTAGGCGGGATTTCCTCACAGATACGCAGTATTTT. Translated, it gives CASRRDFLTDTQYF.

This clone was recorded only once. This rearrangement joins TRBV9 to TRBJ2-2, with TRBD2 as a possible D gene (6 bases). Deletions cut 5 bases from V and 6 bases from J, with 20 bases between. This CDR3 is built from 16 residues. Germline V gives CDR1 SGDLS, CDR2 YYNGEE. The DNA for the CDR3 is TGTGCCAGCAGGGCCGGGGGTAGCGGCGTATCCGGGGAGCTGTTTTTT. Its protein product is CASRAGGSGVSGELFF.

The gene calls are TRBV2 and TRBJ2-5; 10 bases are a match to TRBD2. From germline, CDR1 is SNHLY and CDR2 FYNNEI. The CDR3 spans 15 residues. Unmatched junction bases numbered 9, after V lost 6 bases and J lost 5 bases. This chain's CDR3 is CASRGLAGVRETQYF. Written as DNA, the CDR3 is TGTGCCAGCAGGGGCCTAGCGGGAGTCCGTGAGACCCAGTACTTC.

This clone was observed a handful of times. J is TRBJ2-1 and V is TRBV21-1; the D call of TRBD2 is as the table states it, not checked on the DNA. TRBV21-1 is a documented pseudogene. The CDR3 has 16 amino acids. CDR3 protein: CASSKRGLAGGNEQFF. CDR3 nucleotides: TGTGCCAGCAGCAAAAGGGGGCTAGCGGGAGGGAATGAGCAGTTCTTC.

This clone was detected a few times. The chain employs TRBV10-2 and TRBJ2-1, with D perhaps TRBD2 (6 bases). CDR3 length: 14 amino acids. The germline V gene has CDR1 WSHSY and CDR2 SAAADI. Trimming shortened V by 0 bases and J by 5 bases, and 8 bases separated the two germline ends. CDR3 DNA sequence: TGCGCCAGCAGTGAGTCGACTAGGGACAATGAGCAGTTCTTC. Translated: CASSESTRDNEQFF.

J is TRBJ2-1 and V is TRBV5-1; 11 nucleotides align to TRBD2. V lost 4 bases and J lost 5; bases outside the gene matches: 5. The CDR3 consists of 15 residues. Germline loops: CDR1 SGHRS, CDR2 YFSETQ. Here the CDR3 DNA reads TGCGCCAGCAGCGCAACTAGCGGGAGCCACAATGAGCAGTTCTTC. Its translation is CASSATSGSHNEQFF.

The V gene is TRBV7-6, the J gene TRBJ2-1; D is uncertain. Trimming took off 4 bases at V and 6 bases at J, with 13 bases between the two ends. The CDR3 covers 14 residues. Germline CDR1 reads SGHVS; CDR2 reads FNYEAQ. CDR3 region: CASSSKLGTNEQFF. DNA of the CDR3: TGTGCCAGCAGCTCTAAACTTGGAACCAATGAGCAGTTCTTC.

This clone was picked up one time. The chain carries TRBV5-1 and TRBJ1-1, with 9 positions matching TRBD1. Trimming removed 4 bases from V and 4 bases from J; junction bases left unmatched: 8. The CDR3 is 15 amino acids. Germline CDR1 SGHRS, CDR2 YFSETQ. The CDR3 DNA is TGCGCCAGCAGCAAAGGGGACAGGGAAGTCACTGAAGCTTTCTTT. Translation: CASSKGDREVTEAFF.

The sample holds one count of this clone. This sequence joins TRBV30 and TRBJ2-5, with 10 bases that match TRBD2. This CDR3 comprises 15 residues. Germline V gene lookup returns CDR1 GTSNPN and CDR2 SVGIG (reference sequence). V shed 3 bases and J 1 base; nucleotides not matched to a gene: 5. CDR3 nucleotides: TGTGCCTGGAGGCCTAGCGGGAGACTCCAAGAGACCCAGTACTTC. Its protein product is CAWRPSGRLQETQYF.

The chain recombines TRBV19 with TRBJ1-5; D ambiguous. This CDR3 comprises 14 residues. Trimming took 3 bases from V and 3 from J, leaving 9 bases between them. Per germline, CDR1 LNHDA and CDR2 SQIVND (reference sequence). The CDR3 nucleotides are TGTGCCAGTAGTATGTTAACAGTCAATCAGCCCCAGCATTTT. Protein product: CASSMLTVNQPQHF.

The chain combines TRBV6-5 with TRBJ1-3, with a tentative D call TRBD1 (5 bases). CDR1 and CDR2 from the germline V gene are MNHEY and SVGAGI. CDR3 length: 16 residues. The V gene lost 2 bases and the J gene lost 0 bases, with 11 bases spanning the gap. This chain's CDR3 is CASSYSGGISGNTIYF. The DNA of the CDR3 is TGTGCCAGCAGTTACAGCGGGGGGATCTCTGGAAACACCATATATTTT.

The J gene is TRBJ2-7, the V gene TRBV30; possible D gene TRBD2, 6 bases. Trimming took 2 bases from V and 1 from J, leaving 12 bases between them. CDR3 length equals 14 residues. CDR1 and CDR2 from the germline V gene are GTSNPN and SVGIG (reference sequence). The CDR3: CAWSNGGTSYEQYF. CDR3 bases: TGTGCCTGGAGTAACGGCGGGACGTCCTACGAGCAGTACTTC.

V gene TRBV5-4 combines with J gene TRBJ1-6; D remains unclear. Trimming cost V 2 bases and J 7 bases, with 13 bases left between them. Germline V gene lookup returns CDR1 SGHNT and CDR2 YYREEE (reference sequence). This CDR3 has 15 amino acids. CDR3 DNA: TGTGCCAGCAGCTTTGCAGGTTCTGGCAATTCACCCCTCCACTTT. Translated: CASSFAGSGNSPLHF.

This clone was seen more than once but under ten times. This chain connects TRBV5-1 to TRBJ2-2; TRBD2 matches at 13 bases. V was pared by 2 bases and J by 6 bases, with 13 bases of the junction left unmatched. In germline, CDR1 is SGHRS, CDR2 YFSETQ. This CDR3 has 19 residues. CDR3 residues: CASSFSPGLAGITSGELFF. The CDR3 nucleotides are TGCGCCAGCAGCTTTTCGCCGGGACTAGCGGGAATAACCTCCGGGGAGCTGTTTTTT. The variable domain in full, with the rest retrieved from reference TRBV5-1 and TRBJ2-2, is KAGVTQTPRYLIKTRGQQVTLSCSPISGHRSVSWYQQTPGQGLQFLFEYFSETQRNKGNFPGRFSGRQFSNSRSEMNVSTLELGDSALYLCASSFSPGLAGITSGELFFGEGSRLTVL.

The rearrangement joins TRBV2 to TRBJ2-4; TRBD2 agrees at 12 bases. Germline assignment: CDR1 SNHLY and CDR2 FYNNEI. V dropped 6 bases and J dropped 1; count of bases not matched to a gene: 1. The CDR3 runs to 15 residues. CDR3 residues: CASSGTSGAKNIQYF. The CDR3 DNA is TGTGCCAGCAGCGGGACTAGCGGGGCCAAAAACATTCAGTACTTC.